This record looks at one T cell receptor (beta chain) sequence and its context. What it binds is unknown. The length of the CDR3 is 15 residues. V was trimmed by 1 base and J by 6 bases, leaving 13 bases between them. From germline, CDR1 is SEHNR and CDR2 FQNEAQ (reference sequence). The PCR employed 60 Vbeta primers together with 13 Jbeta primers. Clones were sequenced by immunoSEQ multiplex PCR, and TCRdb holds only the in-frame ones, with some missing. The sample yields tens of thousands of clones, around 80% seen once. The record originates from a study of cytomegalovirus exposure and HLA in healthy donors. Whole-study results and caveats: A cluster of highly shared sequence variants was likely a sequencing artifact. Another analysis was done later, and it associated 16,951 TCR beta sequences with HLA alleles at 0.05 false discovery rate.

V gene TRBV7-9 combines with J gene TRBJ2-4, with D possibly matching TRBD2 (6 bases). This clonotype was obtained from a woman aged 25 to 39 in good health and CMV-seropositive. Input material: PBMCs. The CDR3 region has the DNA TGTGCCAGCAGCTTAGGAGGAGGGAGAGGAAACATTCAGTACTTC. Translating gives CASSLGGGRGNIQYF.